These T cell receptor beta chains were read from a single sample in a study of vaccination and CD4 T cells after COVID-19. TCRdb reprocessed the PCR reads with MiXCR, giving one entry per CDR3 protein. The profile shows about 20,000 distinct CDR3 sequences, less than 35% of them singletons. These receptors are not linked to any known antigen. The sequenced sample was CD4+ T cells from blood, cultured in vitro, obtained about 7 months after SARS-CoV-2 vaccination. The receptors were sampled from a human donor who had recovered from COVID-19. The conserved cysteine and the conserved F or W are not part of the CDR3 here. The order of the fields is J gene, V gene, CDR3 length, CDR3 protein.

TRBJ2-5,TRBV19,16,ASSEDGFSTPLLETQY
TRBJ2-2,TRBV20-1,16,SAMHHGRGTSKGGELF
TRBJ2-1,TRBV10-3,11,AISESGTDKQF
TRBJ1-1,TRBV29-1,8,RVSGTEAF
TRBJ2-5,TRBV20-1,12,SARAVGPRESQY
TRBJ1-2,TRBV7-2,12,ASSSRTAIYGYT
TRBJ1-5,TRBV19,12,ASRKDRGDQPQH
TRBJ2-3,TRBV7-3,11,ASSSLAGDTQY
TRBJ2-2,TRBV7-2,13,ASSRTSGSYGELF
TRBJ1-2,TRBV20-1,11,SAVTGLVYGYT
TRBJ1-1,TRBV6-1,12,ASRFQGRDTEAF
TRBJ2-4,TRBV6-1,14,ASRDFKGARPAIQY
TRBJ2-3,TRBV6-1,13,ASTPPGPSGDTQY
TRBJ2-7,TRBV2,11,ASRLGSPYEQY
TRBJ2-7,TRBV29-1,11,SALLAGDYEQY
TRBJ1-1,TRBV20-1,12,SATRGSMNTEAF
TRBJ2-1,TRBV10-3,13,AIRGAEGSYNEQF
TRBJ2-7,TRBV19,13,ASSPVGQGSYEQY
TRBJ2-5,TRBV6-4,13,ASRETSGSQETQY
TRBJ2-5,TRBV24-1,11,ATSGGSGETQY
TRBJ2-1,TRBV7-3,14,ASSLAGHREVNEQF
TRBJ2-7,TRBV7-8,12,ASSSGTGPYEQY
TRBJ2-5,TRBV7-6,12,ASSFSSGQGAQY
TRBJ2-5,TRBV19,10,ASSNVQETQY
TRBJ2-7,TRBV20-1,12,SANPRQGAHEQY
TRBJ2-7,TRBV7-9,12,ASSLAVATHEQY
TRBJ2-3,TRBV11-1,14,ASSFGADTHTDTQY
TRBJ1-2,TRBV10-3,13,AISESTGTGDGYT
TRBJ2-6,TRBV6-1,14,ATGAITPAGANVLT
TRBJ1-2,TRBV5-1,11,ASSSTANYGYT
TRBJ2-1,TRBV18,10,ASSRGENEQF